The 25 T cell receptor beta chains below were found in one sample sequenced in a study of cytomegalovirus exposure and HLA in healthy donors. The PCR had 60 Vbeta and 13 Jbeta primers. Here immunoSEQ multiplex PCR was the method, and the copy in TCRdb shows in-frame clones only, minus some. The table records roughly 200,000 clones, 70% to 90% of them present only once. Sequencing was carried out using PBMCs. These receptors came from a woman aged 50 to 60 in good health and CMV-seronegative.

The CDR3 nucleotides are TGTGCCAGCCCCTACCTTAACCCGGGACAGGGGATCTACAATGAGCAGTTCTTC. Translation: CASPYLNPGQGIYNEQFF. The J gene is TRBJ2-1, the V gene TRBV27; 10 bases align to TRBD1. V shed 8 bases and J 3 bases; nucleotides not matched to a gene: 16. This CDR3 has 18 residues. Germline CDR1 and CDR2: MNHEY and SMNVEV (reference sequence).

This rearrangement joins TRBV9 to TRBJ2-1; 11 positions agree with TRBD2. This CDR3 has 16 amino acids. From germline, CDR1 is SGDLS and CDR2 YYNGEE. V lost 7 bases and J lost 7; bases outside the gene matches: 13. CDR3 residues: CASGPPLAGGRNEQFF. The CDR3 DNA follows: TGTGCCAGCGGGCCCCCCCTAGCGGGAGGACGGAATGAGCAGTTCTTC. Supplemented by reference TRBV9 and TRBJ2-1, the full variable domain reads DSGVTQTPKHLITATGQRVTLRCSPRSGDLSVYWYQQSLDQGLQFLIQYYNGEERAKGNILERFSAQQFPDLHSELNLSSLELGDSALYFCASGPPLAGGRNEQFFGPGTRLTVL.

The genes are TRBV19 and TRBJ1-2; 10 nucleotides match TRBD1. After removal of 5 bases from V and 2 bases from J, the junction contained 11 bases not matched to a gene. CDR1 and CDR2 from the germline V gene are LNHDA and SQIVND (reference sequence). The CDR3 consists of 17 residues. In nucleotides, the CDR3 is TGTGCCAGTAGTGCGAACCCCTGGACAGGGGGGAACTATGGCTACACCTTC. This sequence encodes CASSANPWTGGNYGYTF.

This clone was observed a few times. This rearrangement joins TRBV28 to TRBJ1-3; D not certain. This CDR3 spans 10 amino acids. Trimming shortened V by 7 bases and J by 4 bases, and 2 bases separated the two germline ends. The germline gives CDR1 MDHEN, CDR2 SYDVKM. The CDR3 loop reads CASIGNTIYF. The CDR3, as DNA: TGTGCCAGCATAGGAAACACCATATATTTT.

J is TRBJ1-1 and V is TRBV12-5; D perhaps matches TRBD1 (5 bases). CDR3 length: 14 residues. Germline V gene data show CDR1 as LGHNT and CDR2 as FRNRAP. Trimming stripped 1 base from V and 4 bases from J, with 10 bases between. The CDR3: CASGLGTTTTEAFF. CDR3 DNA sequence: TGTGCTAGTGGTTTGGGGACAACGACCACTGAAGCTTTCTTT.

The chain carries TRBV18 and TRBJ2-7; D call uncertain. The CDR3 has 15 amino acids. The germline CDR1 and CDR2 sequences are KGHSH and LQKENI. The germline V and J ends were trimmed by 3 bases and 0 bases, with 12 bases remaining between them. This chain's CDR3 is CASSPSSVRSYEQYF. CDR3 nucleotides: TGTGCCAGCTCACCCAGTTCCGTCCGCTCCTACGAGCAGTACTTC.

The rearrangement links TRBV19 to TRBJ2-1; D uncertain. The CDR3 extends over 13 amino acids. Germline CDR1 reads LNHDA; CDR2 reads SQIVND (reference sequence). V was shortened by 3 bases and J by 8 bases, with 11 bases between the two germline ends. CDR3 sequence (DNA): TGTGCCAGTAGTATCACATCTAGAGATGAGCAGTTCTTC. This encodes CASSITSRDEQFF. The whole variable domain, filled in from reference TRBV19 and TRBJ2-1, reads DGGITQSPKYLFRKEGQNVTLSCEQNLNHDAMYWYRQDPGQGLRLIYYSQIVNDFQKGDIAEGYSVSREKKESFPLTVTSAQKNPTAFYLCASSITSRDEQFFGPGTRLTVL.

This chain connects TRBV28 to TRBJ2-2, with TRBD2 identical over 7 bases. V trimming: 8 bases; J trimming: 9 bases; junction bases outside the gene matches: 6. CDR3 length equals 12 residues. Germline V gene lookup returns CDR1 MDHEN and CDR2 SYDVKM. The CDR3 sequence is CASGEGGRELFF. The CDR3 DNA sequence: TGTGCCAGCGGGGAGGGAGGTAGGGAGCTGTTTTTT.

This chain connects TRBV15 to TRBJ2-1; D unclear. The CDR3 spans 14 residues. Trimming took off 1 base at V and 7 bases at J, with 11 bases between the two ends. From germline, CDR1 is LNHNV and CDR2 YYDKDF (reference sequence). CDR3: CATSRVESVNEQFF. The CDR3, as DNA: TGTGCCACCAGCAGAGTTGAGTCGGTGAATGAGCAGTTCTTC. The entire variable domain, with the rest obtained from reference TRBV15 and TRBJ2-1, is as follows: DAMVIQNPRYQVTQFGKPVTLSCSQTLNHNVMYWYQQKSSQAPKLLFHYYDKDFNNEADTPDNFQSRRPNTSFCFLDIRSPGLGDTAMYLCATSRVESVNEQFFGPGTRLTVL.

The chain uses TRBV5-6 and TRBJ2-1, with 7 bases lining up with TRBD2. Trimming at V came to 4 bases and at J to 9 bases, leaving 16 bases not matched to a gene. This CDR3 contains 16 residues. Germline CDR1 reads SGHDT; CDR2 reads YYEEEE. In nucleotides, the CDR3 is TGTGCCAGCAGCATAGGGGACCCGAGTGTAGCGGGTGAGCAGTTCTTC. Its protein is CASSIGDPSVAGEQFF.

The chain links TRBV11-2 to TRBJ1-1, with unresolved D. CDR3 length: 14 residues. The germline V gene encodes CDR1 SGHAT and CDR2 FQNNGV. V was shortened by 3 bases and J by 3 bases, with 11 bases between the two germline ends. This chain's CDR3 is CASSFLDKYTEAFF. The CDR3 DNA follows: TGTGCCAGCAGCTTTCTTGACAAGTACACTGAAGCTTTCTTT.

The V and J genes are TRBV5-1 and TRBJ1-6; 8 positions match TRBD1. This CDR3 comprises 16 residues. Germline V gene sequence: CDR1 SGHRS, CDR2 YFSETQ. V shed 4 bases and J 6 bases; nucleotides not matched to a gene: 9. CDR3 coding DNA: TGCGCCAGCAGCGGGGATGTCCAGGGGGCTAATTCACCCCTCCACTTT. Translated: CASSGDVQGANSPLHF.

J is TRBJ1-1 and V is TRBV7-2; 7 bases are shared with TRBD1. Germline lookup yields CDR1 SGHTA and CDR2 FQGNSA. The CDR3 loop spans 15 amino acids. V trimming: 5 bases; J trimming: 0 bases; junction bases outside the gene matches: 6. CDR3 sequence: CASSARQGLNTEAFF. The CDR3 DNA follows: TGTGCCAGCAGCGCCAGACAGGGCCTGAACACTGAAGCTTTCTTT.

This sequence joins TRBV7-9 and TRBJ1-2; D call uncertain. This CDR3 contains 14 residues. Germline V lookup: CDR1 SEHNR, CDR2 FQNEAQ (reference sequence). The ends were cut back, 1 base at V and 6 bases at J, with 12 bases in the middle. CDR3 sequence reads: CASSLVGLPDGYTF. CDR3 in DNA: TGTGCCAGCAGCTTAGTCGGACTGCCGGATGGCTACACCTTC.

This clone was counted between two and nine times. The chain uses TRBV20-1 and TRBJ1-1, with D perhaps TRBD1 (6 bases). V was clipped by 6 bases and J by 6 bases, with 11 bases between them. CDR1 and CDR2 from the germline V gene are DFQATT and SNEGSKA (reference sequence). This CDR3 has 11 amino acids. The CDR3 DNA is TGCAGTGCGTACAGGGTACCTGAAGCTTTCTTT. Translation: CSAYRVPEAFF.

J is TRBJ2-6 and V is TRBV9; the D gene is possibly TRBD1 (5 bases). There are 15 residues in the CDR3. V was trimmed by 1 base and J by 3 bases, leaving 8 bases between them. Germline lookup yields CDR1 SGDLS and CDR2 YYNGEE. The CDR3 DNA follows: TGTGCCAGCAGCGTACAGGGTGGTGGGGCCAACGTCCTGACTTTC. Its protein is CASSVQGGGANVLTF.

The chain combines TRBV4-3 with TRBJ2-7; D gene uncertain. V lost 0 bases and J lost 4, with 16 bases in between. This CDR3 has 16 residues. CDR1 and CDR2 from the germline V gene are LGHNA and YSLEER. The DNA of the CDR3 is TGCGCCAGCAGCCAAGATGTTTCGGGTCCGGCTTACGAGCAGTACTTC. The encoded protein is CASSQDVSGPAYEQYF.

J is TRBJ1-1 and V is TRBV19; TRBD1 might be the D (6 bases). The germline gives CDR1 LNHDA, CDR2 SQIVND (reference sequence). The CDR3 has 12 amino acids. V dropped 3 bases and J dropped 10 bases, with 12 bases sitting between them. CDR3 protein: CASSIKGDGAFF. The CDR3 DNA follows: TGTGCCAGTAGTATTAAGGGGGACGGAGCTTTCTTT.

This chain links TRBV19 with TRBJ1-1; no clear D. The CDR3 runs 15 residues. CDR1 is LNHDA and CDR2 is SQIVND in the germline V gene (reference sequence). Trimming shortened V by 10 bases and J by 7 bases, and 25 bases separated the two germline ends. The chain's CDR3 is CATRRGSYAEGEAFF. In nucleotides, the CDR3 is TGTGCCACCCGACGTGGGTCCTATGCTGAGGGTGAAGCTTTCTTT.

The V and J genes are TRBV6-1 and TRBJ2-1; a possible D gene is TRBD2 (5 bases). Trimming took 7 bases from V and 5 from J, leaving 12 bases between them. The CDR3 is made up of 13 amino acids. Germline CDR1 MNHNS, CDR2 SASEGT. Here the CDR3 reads CASKASGNNEQFF. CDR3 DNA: TGTGCCAGCAAGGCGTCCGGGAACAATGAGCAGTTCTTC.

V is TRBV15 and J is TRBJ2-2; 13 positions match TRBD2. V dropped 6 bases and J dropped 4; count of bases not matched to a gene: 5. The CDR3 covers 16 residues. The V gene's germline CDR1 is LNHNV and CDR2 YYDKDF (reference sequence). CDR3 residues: CATRLAGGGGTGELFF. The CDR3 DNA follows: TGTGCCACCAGACTAGCGGGAGGGGGGGGCACCGGGGAGCTGTTTTTT.

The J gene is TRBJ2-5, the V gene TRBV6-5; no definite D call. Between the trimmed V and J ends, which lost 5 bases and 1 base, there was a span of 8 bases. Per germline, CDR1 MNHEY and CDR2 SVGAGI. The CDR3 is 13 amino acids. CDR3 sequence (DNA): TGTGCCAGCAGTCATAGTTCCCAAGAGACCCAGTACTTC. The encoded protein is CASSHSSQETQYF.

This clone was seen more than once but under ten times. The CDR3 coding sequence is TGTGCCAGCATTAAAAAGACTAGCGGCAACAATGAGCAGTTCTTC. It encodes CASIKKTSGNNEQFF. This chain joins TRBV6-1 and TRBJ2-1; TRBD2 matches at 9 bases. The J segment lost 5 bases and the V segment lost 7 bases, leaving 9 bases of the junction unmatched. This CDR3 is 15 amino acids long. The V gene's germline CDR1 is MNHNS and CDR2 SASEGT.

DNA for the CDR3: TGTGCCACCAGAGGGGGGGCGAATGAAAAACTGTTTTTT. This translates into CATRGGANEKLFF. The chain is built from TRBV15 and TRBJ1-4; TRBD1 is a possible D gene (6 bases). This CDR3 has 13 amino acids. V was cut by 6 bases and J by 5 bases, with 10 bases left in between. In germline, CDR1 is LNHNV, CDR2 YYDKDF (reference sequence).

CDR3: CAWSEDWTGGEAFF. The CDR3 DNA reads as TGTGCCTGGAGCGAGGATTGGACAGGCGGAGAAGCTTTCTTT. The chain uses TRBV30 and TRBJ1-1; 7 bases are a match to TRBD1. This CDR3 is 14 amino acids long. Looked up from germline, CDR1 is GTSNPN and CDR2 is SVGIG (reference sequence). With V trimmed by 3 bases and J by 8 bases, 12 bases remained unmatched.